These 8 T cell receptor beta chains were sequenced from one sample in a study of response to subunit inactivated influenza vaccine. A single record per CDR3 protein comes from TCRdb applying MiXCR to the RT-PCR reads. This table has under 950,000 distinct CDR3 sequences, about 20% appearing once. The sequencing here drew on PBMCs from blood, taken around 5 days after vaccination. All receptors come from a man over 45 who received an inactivated influenza vaccine.

The chain combines TRBV3-1 with TRBJ2-1, with a weak D call TRBD1 (6 bases). CDR3 length equals 13 residues. V was trimmed by 4 bases and J by 10 bases, leaving 14 bases between them. Per the germline V gene, CDR1 is LGHDT and CDR2 is YNNKEL (reference sequence). CDR3 DNA sequence: TGTGCCAGCAGCCCTCGAACCGGGACAGAGCAGTTCTTC. Translation: CASSPRTGTEQFF.

V usage is TRBV7-9 and J usage is TRBJ2-5; D is possibly TRBD2 (6 bases). This CDR3 has 13 residues. Germline V lookup: CDR1 SEHNR, CDR2 FQNEAQ (reference sequence). Trimming took 6 bases from V and 3 from J, leaving 11 bases between them. The CDR3 region is CASRGLQKETQYF. In DNA, the CDR3 is TGTGCCAGCAGAGGACTACAGAAAGAGACCCAGTACTTC.

J is TRBJ1-1 and V is TRBV7-8; D gene unclear. Germline V gene sequence: CDR1 SGHVS, CDR2 FQNEAQ. CDR3 length: 15 amino acids. Trimming stripped 4 bases from V and 3 bases from J, with 15 bases between. CDR3 bases: TGTGCCAGCAGCTACGAACCAAGTAGGGACACTGAAGCTTTCTTT. Translating it yields CASSYEPSRDTEAFF.

This clonotype has only one observation. This sequence joins TRBV4-2 and TRBJ1-1, with 9 nucleotides matching TRBD1. Germline values: CDR1 LGHNA, CDR2 YNFKEQ. Losses at the gene ends were 4 bases for V and 10 bases for J; bases not matched to a gene: 10. This CDR3 has 14 residues. DNA for the CDR3: TGTGCCAGCAGCCTAGCTACAGGGGGCTCGTTAGCTTTCTTT. Protein sequence: CASSLATGGSLAFF.

A few counts support this clonotype. The J gene is TRBJ1-1, the V gene TRBV7-2; no clear D gene. The germline CDR1 and CDR2 sequences are SGHTA and FQGNSA. The V gene lost 5 bases and the J gene lost 4 bases, with 17 bases spanning the gap. CDR3 length equals 15 residues. This CDR3 reads CASSPGTQDITEAFF. CDR3 DNA sequence: TGTGCCAGCAGCCCGGGAACGCAGGATATCACTGAAGCTTTCTTT.

The chain recombines TRBV10-3 with TRBJ2-7; D remains ambiguous. The ends were cut back, 4 bases at V and 4 bases at J, with 11 bases in the middle. The germline V gene encodes CDR1 ENHRY and CDR2 SYGVKD. The CDR3 totals 13 residues. This chain's CDR3 is CAISVGQTYEQYF. Here the CDR3 DNA reads TGTGCCATCAGTGTAGGGCAGACTTACGAGCAGTACTTC.

This chain joins TRBV7-2 and TRBJ2-3; D uncertain. CDR3 length equals 13 residues. V gave up 6 bases and J gave up 6 bases, with 13 bases separating them. Germline loops: CDR1 SGHTA, CDR2 FQGNSA. In DNA, the CDR3 is TGTGCCAGCAGTCTATCGGAATGGGATACGCAGTATTTT. Amino acid sequence: CASSLSEWDTQYF.

The chain has TRBV20-1 and TRBJ2-1, with 9 bases that match TRBD2. V was clipped by 5 bases and J by 8 bases; unmatched bases: 16. The germline CDR1 and CDR2 sequences are DFQATT and SNEGSKA (reference sequence). The CDR3 runs 16 residues. The CDR3 DNA follows: TGCAGTGCTGCCCGACTGACTAGCGGACCCATTGATGAGCAGTTCTTC. Translation gives CSAARLTSGPIDEQFF.